A selection of T cell receptor beta chains follows, all from one sample in a study of regulatory T cells in long-lasting Graves disease. TCRdb itself ran the multiplex PCR reads through MiXCR, one entry per CDR3 protein. Altogether roughly 360,000 distinct CDR3 sequences are present, roughly 25% being singletons, with the ten largest covering around 30%. The material sequenced was peripheral blood mononuclear cells (PBMCs), taken when the disease was refractory, from a patient treated with antithyroid drugs. Source of these receptors: a woman between 35 and 50 years old with Graves disease. Both conserved end residues are part of each CDR3. A D gene is named only where the DNA matches it firmly. Part of the rows lack a size; the others show once, few, many or a class for expanded clones.

v_gene	d_gene	abundance	j_gene	CDR3nt	CDR3aa
TRBV7-9	TRBD1	-	TRBJ1-6	TGTGCCAGCAGCCAACAGGGGCAGCATTCACCCCTCCACTTT	CASSQQGQHSPLHF
TRBV7-9	-	-	TRBJ2-6	TGTGCCAGCAGCTTAAAAGGGTTTGCCCTCTCTGGGGCCAACGTCCTGACTTTC	CASSLKGFALSGANVLTF
TRBV6-5	-	many	TRBJ2-7	TGTGCCAGCAGTTACTCGACGTACCTCTACGAGCAGTACTTC	CASSYSTYLYEQYF
TRBV11-2	-	many	TRBJ2-5	TGTGCCAGCAGCTTAGAAATTCGGGGGCCCCAAGAGACCCAGTACTTC	CASSLEIRGPQETQYF
TRBV12-3/TRBV12-4	-	many	TRBJ2-7	TGTGCCAGCAGTTTCTCGGGGGAGTCATACGAGCAGTACTTC	CASSFSGESYEQYF
TRBV7-3	-	-	TRBJ2-5	TGTGCCAGCAGCTTATATCCGGGAGAGTTAGAGACCCAGTACTTC	CASSLYPGELETQYF
TRBV20-1	-	many	TRBJ2-7	TGCAGTGCTAGCGGACAGTTCTCCTACGAGCAGTACTTC	CSASGQFSYEQYF
TRBV7-9	-	few	TRBJ2-7	TGTGCCAGCAGCTTAACGACAGGCTCATTGAACGAGCAGTACTTC	CASSLTTGSLNEQYF
TRBV4-1	-	few	TRBJ2-6	TGCGCCAGCAGCCCCTATACAGGGAGCTCTGGGGCCAACGTCCTGACTTTC	CASSPYTGSSGANVLTF
TRBV7-9	-	-	TRBJ1-1	TGTGCCAGCAGCCGGGACATGGGGTACACTGAAGCTTTCTTT	CASSRDMGYTEAFF
TRBV29-1	-	-	TRBJ2-1	TGCAGCGTTGATAATACAGGGTTGGGTGAGCAGTTCTTC	CSVDNTGLGEQFF
TRBV29-1	-	-	TRBJ1-1	TGCAGCGTTGATACAGGGTGGGCTTTCTTT	CSVDTGWAFF
TRBV4-1	-	-	TRBJ1-5	TGCGCCAGCAGCCTTCATCGGGATAGGCAGCCCCAGCATTTT	CASSLHRDRQPQHF
TRBV2	-	-	TRBJ2-1	TGTGCCAGCAGTTCACACGGGATGGCTAGCAAGGGAAGAGGGTCCAATGAGCAGTTCTTC	CASSSHGMASKGRGSNEQFF
TRBV6-1	-	few	TRBJ1-2	TGTGCCAGCAACCCCGGGGGACTTACAGGCTACACCTTC	CASNPGGLTGYTF
TRBV20-1	TRBD2	-	TRBJ2-1	TGCAGTGCTAGATCTAGCGGGACCTACAATGAGCAGTTCTTC	CSARSSGTYNEQFF
TRBV24-1	-	many	TRBJ1-1	TGTGCCACCAGAGATTCCGGAAACACTGAAGCTTTCTTT	CATRDSGNTEAFF
TRBV2	TRBD1	many	TRBJ2-5	TGTGCCAGCAGCAGGGGGCAAGAGACCCAGTACTTC	CASSRGQETQYF
TRBV9	-	few	TRBJ1-5	TGTGCCAGCAGCCCGGGGCCTGATCATCAGCCCCAGCATTTT	CASSPGPDHQPQHF
TRBV28	TRBD1	many	TRBJ1-3	TGTGCCAGCACCGACGTCGGACAGGGCTCTGGAAACACCATATATTTT	CASTDVGQGSGNTIYF
TRBV27	-	many	TRBJ2-7	TGTGCCAGCAGCCGAAACTACTACGAGCAGTACTTC	CASSRNYYEQYF
TRBV7-2	-	once	TRBJ2-3	TGTGCCAGCAGCTCAACCGACGCAAACACAGATACGCAGTATTTT	CASSSTDANTDTQYF
TRBV24-1	-	-	TRBJ2-5	TGTGCCACCAGTGATTCCTGGGCTAGCCTGGGGACCCAGTACTTC	CATSDSWASLGTQYF
TRBV2	TRBD2	many	TRBJ2-7	TGTGCCAGCAGGGGACCGGGACTAGCCCCCGAGCAGTACTTC	CASRGPGLAPEQYF
TRBV28	TRBD2	-	TRBJ2-1	TGTGCCAGCTCTAGGACCGCTGCGGGAGGACACAATGAGCAGTTCTTC	CASSRTAAGGHNEQFF
TRBV5-1	-	many	TRBJ1-4	TGCGCCAGCAGCCAACCCGATGATGGAAAACTGTTTTTT	CASSQPDDGKLFF
TRBV20-1	TRBD1	few	TRBJ1-2	TGCAGTGCTCGACAGGGAAGTCTCGGCTACACCTTC	CSARQGSLGYTF
TRBV11-2	-	many	TRBJ2-5	TGTGCCAGCAGCTCGAATCTAGCGTTCCAAGAGACCCAGTACTTC	CASSSNLAFQETQYF
TRBV20-1	-	many	TRBJ1-1	TGCAGTGCTAGATCTCTGGCCGCTTTCTTT	CSARSLAAFF
TRBV5-6	-	-	TRBJ1-5	TGTGCCAGCAGCTTGTATTCCGAGAATCAGCCCCAGCATTTT	CASSLYSENQPQHF
TRBV7-9	-	few	TRBJ2-7	TGTGCCAGCAGCTTAGTATTGAGAGGCAGCTACGAGCAGTACTTC	CASSLVLRGSYEQYF
TRBV18	-	-	TRBJ2-7	TGTGCCAGCTCACCATTCCGCGGTGGTTCCTACGAGCAGTACTTC	CASSPFRGGSYEQYF
TRBV15	TRBD1	few	TRBJ2-7	TGTGCCACCAGTACCGGGACAGGGTTATCCGGCTACGAGCAGTACTTC	CATSTGTGLSGYEQYF
TRBV2	-	once	TRBJ1-2	TGTGCCAGCAGTCCACGGACGGACTATGGCTACACCTTC	CASSPRTDYGYTF
TRBV29-1	-	many	TRBJ1-3	TGCAGCGCAGACGTCTCTGGAAACACCATATATTTT	CSADVSGNTIYF
TRBV20-1	-	few	TRBJ2-7	TGCAGTGCTCTACCTACAGGGGAGGCCAACTACGAGCAGTACTTC	CSALPTGEANYEQYF
TRBV7-9	TRBD2	-	TRBJ2-4	TGTGCCAGCAGCCACCCGGTGGTAGCGGGAGCCATTCAGTACTTC	CASSHPVVAGAIQYF
TRBV28	-	-	TRBJ1-1	TGTGCCAGCAGTTTACTGACGGGGCGCGCTGAAGCTTTCTTT	CASSLLTGRAEAFF
TRBV25-1	-	-	TRBJ1-3	TGTGCCAGCAGTGAAGGGGCTGGGTGGGGGAGAAACACCATATATTTT	CASSEGAGWGRNTIYF